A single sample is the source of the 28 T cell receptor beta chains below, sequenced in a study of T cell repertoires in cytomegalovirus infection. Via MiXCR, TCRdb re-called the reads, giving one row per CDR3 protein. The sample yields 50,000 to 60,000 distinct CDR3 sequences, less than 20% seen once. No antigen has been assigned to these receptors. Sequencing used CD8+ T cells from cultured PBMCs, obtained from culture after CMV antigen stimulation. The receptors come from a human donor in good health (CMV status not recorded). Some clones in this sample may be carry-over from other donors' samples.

The CDR3 loop reads CASSLALGGAIEKLFF. The CDR3 DNA sequence: TGTGCCAGCAGCTTAGCGCTCGGGGGGGCAATTGAAAAACTGTTTTTT. The chain is built from TRBV7-2 and TRBJ1-4; weak D call: TRBD1 (6 bases). This CDR3 is 16 amino acids long. Trimming removed 0 bases at V and 7 bases at J, with 15 bases between. The germline gives CDR1 SGHTA, CDR2 FQGNSA.

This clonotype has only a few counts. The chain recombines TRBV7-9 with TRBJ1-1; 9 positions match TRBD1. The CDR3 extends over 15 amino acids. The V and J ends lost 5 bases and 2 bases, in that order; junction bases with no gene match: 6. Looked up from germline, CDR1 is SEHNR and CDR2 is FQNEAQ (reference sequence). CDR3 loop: CASSLWDRANTEAFF. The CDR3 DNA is TGTGCCAGCAGCCTATGGGACAGGGCAAACACTGAAGCTTTCTTT.

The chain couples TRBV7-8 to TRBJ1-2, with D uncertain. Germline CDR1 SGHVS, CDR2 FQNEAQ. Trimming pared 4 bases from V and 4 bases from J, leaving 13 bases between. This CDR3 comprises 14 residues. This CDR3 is CASSSDLGLYGYTF. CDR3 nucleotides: TGTGCCAGCAGCTCCGACCTGGGCCTCTATGGCTACACCTTC.

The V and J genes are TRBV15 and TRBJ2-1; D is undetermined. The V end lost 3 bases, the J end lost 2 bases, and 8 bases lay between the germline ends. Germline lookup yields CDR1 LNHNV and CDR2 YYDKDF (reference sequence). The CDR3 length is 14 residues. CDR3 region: CATSRDGTYNEQFF. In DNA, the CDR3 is TGTGCCACCAGCAGGGACGGCACCTACAATGAGCAGTTCTTC. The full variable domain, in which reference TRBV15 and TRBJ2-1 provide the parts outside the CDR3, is DAMVIQNPRYQVTQFGKPVTLSCSQTLNHNVMYWYQQKSSQAPKLLFHYYDKDFNNEADTPDNFQSRRPNTSFCFLDIRSPGLGDTAMYLCATSRDGTYNEQFFGPGTRLTVL.

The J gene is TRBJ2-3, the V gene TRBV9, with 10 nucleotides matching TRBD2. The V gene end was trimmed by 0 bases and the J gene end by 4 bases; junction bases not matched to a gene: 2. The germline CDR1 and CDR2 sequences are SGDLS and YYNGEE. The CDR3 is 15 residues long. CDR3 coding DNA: TGTGCCAGCAGCGTAGGCAGCGGGGGGGCAGATACGCAGTATTTT. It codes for CASSVGSGGADTQYF.

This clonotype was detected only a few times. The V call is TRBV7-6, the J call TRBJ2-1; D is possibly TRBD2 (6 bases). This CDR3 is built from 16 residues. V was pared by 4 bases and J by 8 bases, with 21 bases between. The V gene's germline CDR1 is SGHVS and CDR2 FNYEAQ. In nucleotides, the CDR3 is TGTGCCAGCAGCTCTCTCCGGGACTCCCGCCTCGATGAGCAGTTCTTC. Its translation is CASSSLRDSRLDEQFF.

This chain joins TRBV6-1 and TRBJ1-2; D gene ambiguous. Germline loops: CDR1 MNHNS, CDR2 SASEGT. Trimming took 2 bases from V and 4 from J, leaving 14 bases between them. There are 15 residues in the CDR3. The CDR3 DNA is TGTGCCAGCAGTGAACGATCACAGACCCTCTATGGCTACACCTTC. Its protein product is CASSERSQTLYGYTF.

For the CDR3, the DNA is TGTGCCAGCAGCTTAGGGGGGGCGCGCGACAATGAGCAGTTCTTC. As protein: CASSLGGARDNEQFF. This chain joins TRBV7-8 and TRBJ2-1, with D perhaps TRBD1 or TRBD2 (6 bases each). V shed 1 base and J shed 5 bases, with 12 bases lying between them. The CDR3 covers 15 residues. The germline V gene has CDR1 SGHVS and CDR2 FQNEAQ.

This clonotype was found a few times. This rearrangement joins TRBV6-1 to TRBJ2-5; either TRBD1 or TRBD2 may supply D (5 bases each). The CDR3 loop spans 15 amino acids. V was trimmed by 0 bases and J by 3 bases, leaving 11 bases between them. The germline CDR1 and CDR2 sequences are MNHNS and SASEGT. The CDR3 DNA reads TGTGCCAGCAGTGAAGCAAACAGGAGGAAAGAGACCCAGTACTTC. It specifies CASSEANRRKETQYF.

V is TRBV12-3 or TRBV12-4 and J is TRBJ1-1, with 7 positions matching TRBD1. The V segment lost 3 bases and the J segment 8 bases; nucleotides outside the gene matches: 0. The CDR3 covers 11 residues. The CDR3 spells CASSLTGEAFF. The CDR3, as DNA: TGTGCCAGCAGTTTGACAGGGGAAGCTTTCTTT.

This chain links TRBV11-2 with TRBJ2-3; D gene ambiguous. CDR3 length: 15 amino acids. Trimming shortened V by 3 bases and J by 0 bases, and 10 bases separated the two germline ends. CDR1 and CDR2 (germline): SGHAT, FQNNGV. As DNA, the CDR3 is TGTGCCAGCAGCTTTCGAATGGCTAGCACAGATACGCAGTATTTT. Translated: CASSFRMASTDTQYF.

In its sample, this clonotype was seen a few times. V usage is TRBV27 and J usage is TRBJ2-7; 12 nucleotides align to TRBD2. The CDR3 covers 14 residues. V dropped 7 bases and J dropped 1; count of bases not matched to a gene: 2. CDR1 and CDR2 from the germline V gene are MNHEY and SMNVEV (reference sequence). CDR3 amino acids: CASTGTSGSYEQYF. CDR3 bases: TGTGCCAGCACTGGGACTAGCGGGTCCTACGAGCAGTACTTC.

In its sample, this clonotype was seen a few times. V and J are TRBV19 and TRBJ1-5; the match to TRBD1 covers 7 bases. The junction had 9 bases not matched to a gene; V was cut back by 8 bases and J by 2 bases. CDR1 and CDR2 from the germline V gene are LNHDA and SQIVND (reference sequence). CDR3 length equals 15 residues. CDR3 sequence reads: CASSLTGARNQPQHF. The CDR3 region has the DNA TGTGCCAGTTCCCTAACAGGGGCCCGCAATCAGCCCCAGCATTTT.

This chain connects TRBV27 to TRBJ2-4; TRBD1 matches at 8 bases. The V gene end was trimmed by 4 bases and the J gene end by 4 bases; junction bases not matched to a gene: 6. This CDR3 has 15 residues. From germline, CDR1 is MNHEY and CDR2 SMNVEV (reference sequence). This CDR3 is CASSSGQGRKNIQYF. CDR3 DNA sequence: TGTGCCAGCAGTTCAGGACAGGGAAGAAAAAACATTCAGTACTTC.

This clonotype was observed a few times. The CDR3 here is CASSLEGNTGELFF. As DNA, the CDR3 is TGTGCCAGCAGCTTGGAAGGGAACACCGGGGAGCTGTTTTTT. The chain carries TRBV5-5 and TRBJ2-2; D ambiguous. Germline-derived CDR1 and CDR2 are SGHKS and YYEKEE (reference sequence). CDR3 length: 14 amino acids. V lost 0 bases, J lost 1 base, and 4 bases lay in between.

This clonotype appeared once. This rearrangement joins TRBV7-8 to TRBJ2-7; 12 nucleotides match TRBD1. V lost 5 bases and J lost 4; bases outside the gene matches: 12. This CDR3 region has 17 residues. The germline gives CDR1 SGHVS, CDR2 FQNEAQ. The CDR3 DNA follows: TGTGCCAGCAGCCCTTCCGCCGGGACAGGGGGCCGGTACGAGCAGTACTTC. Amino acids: CASSPSAGTGGRYEQYF. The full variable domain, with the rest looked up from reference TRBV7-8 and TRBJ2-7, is GAGVSQSPRYKVAKRGQDVALRCDPISGHVSLFWYQQALGQGPEFLTYFQNEAQLDKSGLPSDRFFAERPEGSVSTLKIQRTQQEDSAVYLCASSPSAGTGGRYEQYFGPGTRLTVT.

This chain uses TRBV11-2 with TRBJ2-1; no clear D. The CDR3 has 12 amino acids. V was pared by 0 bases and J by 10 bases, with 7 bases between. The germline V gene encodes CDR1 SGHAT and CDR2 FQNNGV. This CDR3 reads CASSLEDQEQFF. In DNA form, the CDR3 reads TGTGCCAGCAGCTTAGAGGACCAAGAGCAGTTCTTC.

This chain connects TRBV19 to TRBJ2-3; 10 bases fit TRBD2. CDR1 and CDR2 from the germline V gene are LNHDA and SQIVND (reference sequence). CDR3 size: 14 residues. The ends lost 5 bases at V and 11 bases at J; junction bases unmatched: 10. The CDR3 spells CASSLASGGPVQYF. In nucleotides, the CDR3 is TGTGCCAGTAGTCTCGCTAGCGGGGGTCCTGTGCAGTATTTT.

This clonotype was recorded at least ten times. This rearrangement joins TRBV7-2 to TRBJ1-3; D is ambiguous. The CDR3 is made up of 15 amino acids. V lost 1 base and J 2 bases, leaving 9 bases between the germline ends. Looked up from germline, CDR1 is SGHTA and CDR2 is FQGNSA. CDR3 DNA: TGTGCCAGCAGCTTAGACACTTATGCTGGAAACACCATATATTTT. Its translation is CASSLDTYAGNTIYF.

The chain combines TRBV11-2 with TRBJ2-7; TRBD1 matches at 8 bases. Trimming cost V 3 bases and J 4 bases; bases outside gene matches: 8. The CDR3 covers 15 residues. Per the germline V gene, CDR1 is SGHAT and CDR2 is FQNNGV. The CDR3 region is CASSFGQGITYEQYF. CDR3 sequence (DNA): TGTGCCAGCAGCTTTGGACAGGGTATAACTTACGAGCAGTACTTC.

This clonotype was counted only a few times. The CDR3 DNA reads as TGTGCCAGCTATCAGGGGGGGTACCCCTACGAGCAGTACTTC. This sequence encodes CASYQGGYPYEQYF. The chain is built from TRBV6-1 and TRBJ2-7; the D call may be TRBD1 or TRBD2 (7 bases each). From germline, CDR1 is MNHNS and CDR2 SASEGT. V lost 8 bases and J 2 bases, leaving 16 bases between the germline ends. The CDR3 loop spans 14 amino acids.

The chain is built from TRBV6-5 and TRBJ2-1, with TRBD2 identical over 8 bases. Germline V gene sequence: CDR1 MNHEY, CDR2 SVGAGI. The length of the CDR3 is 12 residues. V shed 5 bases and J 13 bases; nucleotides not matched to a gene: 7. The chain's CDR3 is CASSPGGAGQFF. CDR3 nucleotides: TGTGCCAGCAGTCCCGGGGGGGCTGGACAGTTCTTC.

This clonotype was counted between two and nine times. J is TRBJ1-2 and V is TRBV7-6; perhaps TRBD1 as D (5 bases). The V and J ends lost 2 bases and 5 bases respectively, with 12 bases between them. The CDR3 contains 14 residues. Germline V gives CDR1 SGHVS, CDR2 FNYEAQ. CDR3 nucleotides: TGTGCCAGCAGCTTAACATCGCAGGGTTATGGCTACACCTTC. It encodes CASSLTSQGYGYTF.

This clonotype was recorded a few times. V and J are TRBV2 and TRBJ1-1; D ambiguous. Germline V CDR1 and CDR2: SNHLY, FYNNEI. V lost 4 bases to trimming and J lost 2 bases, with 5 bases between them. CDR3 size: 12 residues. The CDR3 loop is CASSVSNTEAFF. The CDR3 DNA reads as TGTGCCAGCAGTGTGAGCAACACTGAAGCTTTCTTT.

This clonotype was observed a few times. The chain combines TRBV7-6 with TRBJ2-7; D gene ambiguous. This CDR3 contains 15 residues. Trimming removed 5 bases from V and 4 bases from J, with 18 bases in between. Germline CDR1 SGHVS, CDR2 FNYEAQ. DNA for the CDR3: TGTGCCAGCAGCGAAACGACGGGTAGCTTGTACGAGCAGTACTTC. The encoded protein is CASSETTGSLYEQYF.

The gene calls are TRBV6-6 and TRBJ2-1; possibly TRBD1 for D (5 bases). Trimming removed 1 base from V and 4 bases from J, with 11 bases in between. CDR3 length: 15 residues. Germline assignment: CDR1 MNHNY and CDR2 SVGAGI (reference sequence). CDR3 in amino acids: CASSYLQGLYNEQFF. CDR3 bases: TGTGCCAGCAGTTACTTGCAGGGCCTTTACAATGAGCAGTTCTTC.

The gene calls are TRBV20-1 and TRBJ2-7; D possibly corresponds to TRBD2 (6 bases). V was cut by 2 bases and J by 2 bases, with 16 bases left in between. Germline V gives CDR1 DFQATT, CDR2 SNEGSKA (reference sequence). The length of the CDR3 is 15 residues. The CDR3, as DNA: TGCAGTGCTAGATATCTAGCGAGCGACCCCTACGAGCAGTACTTC. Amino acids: CSARYLASDPYEQYF.

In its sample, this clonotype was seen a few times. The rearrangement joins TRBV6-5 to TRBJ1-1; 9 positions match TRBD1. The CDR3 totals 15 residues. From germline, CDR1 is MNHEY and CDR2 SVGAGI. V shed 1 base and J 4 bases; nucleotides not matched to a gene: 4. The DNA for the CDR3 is TGTGCCAGCAGTTACTGGGACAGGGAGGGCACTGAAGCTTTCTTT. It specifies CASSYWDREGTEAFF.